The T cell receptor (beta chain) under discussion was sequenced for a study of blood T cell repertoires in COVID-19. Only in-frame clones appear in the TCRdb table, and some are missing; sequencing was by immunoSEQ multiplex PCR. Counted here are approximately 200,000 clones, 80% to 90% occurring once; the ten biggest clones make up around 1.5%. This CDR3 comprises 14 residues. Germline-derived CDR1 and CDR2 are SNHLY and FYNNEI. The V end lost 5 bases, the J end lost 2 bases, and 10 bases lay between the germline ends. The specimen was peripheral blood. The TCR was taken from a man younger than 35 with active or convalescent COVID-19. The rearrangement links TRBV2 to TRBJ1-5; D is perhaps TRBD1 (5 bases). The CDR3 DNA reads as TGTGCCAGCAGTCAGGGACTGCGCAATCAGCCCCAGCATTTT. As protein: CASSQGLRNQPQHF.